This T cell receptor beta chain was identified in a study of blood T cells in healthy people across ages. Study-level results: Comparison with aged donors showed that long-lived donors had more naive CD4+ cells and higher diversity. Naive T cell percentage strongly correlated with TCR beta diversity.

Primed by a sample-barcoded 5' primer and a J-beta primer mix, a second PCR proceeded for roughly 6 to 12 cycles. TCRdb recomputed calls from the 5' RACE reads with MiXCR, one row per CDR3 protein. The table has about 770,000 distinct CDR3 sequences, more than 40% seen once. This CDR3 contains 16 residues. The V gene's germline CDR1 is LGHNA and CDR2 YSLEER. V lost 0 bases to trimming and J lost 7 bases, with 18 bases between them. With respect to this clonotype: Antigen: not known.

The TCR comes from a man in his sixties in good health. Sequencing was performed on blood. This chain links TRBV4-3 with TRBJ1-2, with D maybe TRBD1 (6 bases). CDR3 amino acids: CASSQDLTGRPFGYTF. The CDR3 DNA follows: TGCGCCAGCAGCCAAGATCTTACAGGGAGGCCTTTTGGCTACACCTTC.